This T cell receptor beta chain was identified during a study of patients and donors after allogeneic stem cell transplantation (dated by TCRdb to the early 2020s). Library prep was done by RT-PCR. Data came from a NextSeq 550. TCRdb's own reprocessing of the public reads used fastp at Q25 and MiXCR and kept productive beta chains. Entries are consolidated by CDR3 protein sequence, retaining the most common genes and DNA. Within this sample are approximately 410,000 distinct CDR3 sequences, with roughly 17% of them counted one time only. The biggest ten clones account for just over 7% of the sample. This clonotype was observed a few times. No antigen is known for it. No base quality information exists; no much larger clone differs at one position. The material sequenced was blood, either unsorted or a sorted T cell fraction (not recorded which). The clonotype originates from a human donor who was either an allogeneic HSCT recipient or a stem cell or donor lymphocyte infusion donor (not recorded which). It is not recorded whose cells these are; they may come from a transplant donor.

The CDR3 amino acid sequence is: CASSPHRLGAGELFF. The nucleotide sequence is TGTGCCAGCAGCCCACACCGGCTAGGGGCCGGGGAGCTGTTTTTT. This sequence uses TRBV3-1 and TRBJ2-2, and perhaps TRBD1 as D gene, on 5 matching bases. Looking up the germline V gene (reference sequence) yields CDR1 LGHDT and CDR2 YNNKEL. From its cysteine to its phenylalanine, the CDR3 spans 15 amino acids. This entry keeps only the CDR3 DNA: 45 bases, framed from base 1. V and J are truncated by 4 bases and 6 bases respectively, leaving an intervening sequence of 15 bases. The CDR3 plus the reference TRBV3-1 and TRBJ2-2 genes for the other parts give the full variable domain: DTAVSQTPKYLVTQMGNDKSIKCEQNLGHDTMYWYKQDSKKFLKIMFSYNNKELIINETVPNRFSPKSPDKAHLNLHINSLELGDSAVYFCASSPHRLGAGELFFGEGSRLTVL.